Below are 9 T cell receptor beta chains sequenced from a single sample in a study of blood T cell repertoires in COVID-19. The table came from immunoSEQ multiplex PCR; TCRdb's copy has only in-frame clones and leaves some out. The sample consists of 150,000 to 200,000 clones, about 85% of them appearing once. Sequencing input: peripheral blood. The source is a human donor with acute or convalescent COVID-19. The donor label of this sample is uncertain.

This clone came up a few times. For the CDR3, the DNA is TGTGCCAGCAGTCCCCAGGACATACTCTACGAGCAGTACTTC. The encoded protein is CASSPQDILYEQYF. The chain carries TRBV28 and TRBJ2-7; a weak D match, TRBD1 (5 bases). Germline V gives CDR1 MDHEN, CDR2 SYDVKM. V was pared by 5 bases and J by 3 bases, with 14 bases between. The CDR3 is 14 amino acids.

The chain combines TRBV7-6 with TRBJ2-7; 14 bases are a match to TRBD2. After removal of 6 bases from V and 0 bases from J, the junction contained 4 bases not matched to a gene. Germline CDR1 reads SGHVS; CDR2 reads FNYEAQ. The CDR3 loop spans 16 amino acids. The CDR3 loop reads CASSLGTSGGSYEQYF. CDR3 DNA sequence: TGTGCCAGCAGTCTAGGGACTAGCGGGGGCTCCTACGAGCAGTACTTC.

The chain's CDR3 is CAWSRQVDGYTF. Here the CDR3 DNA reads TGTGCCTGGAGTAGGCAGGTAGATGGCTACACCTTC. The chain combines TRBV30 with TRBJ1-2; D not resolved. The CDR3 is made up of 12 amino acids. Trimming removed 2 bases at V and 6 bases at J, with 10 bases between. The germline gives CDR1 GTSNPN, CDR2 SVGIG (reference sequence).

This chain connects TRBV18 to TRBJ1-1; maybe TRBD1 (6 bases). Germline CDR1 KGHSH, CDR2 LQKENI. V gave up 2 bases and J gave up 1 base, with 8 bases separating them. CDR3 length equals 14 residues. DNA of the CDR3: TGTGCCAGCTCACCAAAACAGGGGAACACTGAAGCTTTCTTT. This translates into CASSPKQGNTEAFF.

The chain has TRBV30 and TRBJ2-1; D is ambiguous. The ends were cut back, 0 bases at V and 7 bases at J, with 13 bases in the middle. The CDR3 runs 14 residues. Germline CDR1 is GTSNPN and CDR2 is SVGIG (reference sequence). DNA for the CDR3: TGTGCCTGGAGTGTCCGGGTCAGTCAAAATGAGCAGTTCTTC. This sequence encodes CAWSVRVSQNEQFF.

The chain's CDR3 is CASSSGNSGNTIYF. CDR3 DNA sequence: TGTGCCAGCAGCTCCGGGAATTCAGGAAACACCATATATTTT. The chain is built from TRBV13 and TRBJ1-3, with D uncertain. V was trimmed by 4 bases and J by 4 bases, leaving 11 bases between them. The CDR3 runs to 14 residues. Per the germline V gene, CDR1 is PRHDT and CDR2 is FYEKMQ (reference sequence).

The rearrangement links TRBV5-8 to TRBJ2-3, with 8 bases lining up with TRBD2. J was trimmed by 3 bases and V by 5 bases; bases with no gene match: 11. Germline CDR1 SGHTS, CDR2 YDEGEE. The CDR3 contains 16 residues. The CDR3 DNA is TGTGCCAGCAGTCCGGCTGGACTAGCTAAAACAGATACGCAGTATTTT. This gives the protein CASSPAGLAKTDTQYF.

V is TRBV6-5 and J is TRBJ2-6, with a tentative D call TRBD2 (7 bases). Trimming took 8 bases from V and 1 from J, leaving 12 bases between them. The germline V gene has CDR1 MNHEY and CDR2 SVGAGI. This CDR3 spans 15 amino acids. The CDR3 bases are TGTGCCAGCTGGGAGGGGGGGTCTGGGGCCAACGTCCTGACTTTC. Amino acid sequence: CASWEGGSGANVLTF.

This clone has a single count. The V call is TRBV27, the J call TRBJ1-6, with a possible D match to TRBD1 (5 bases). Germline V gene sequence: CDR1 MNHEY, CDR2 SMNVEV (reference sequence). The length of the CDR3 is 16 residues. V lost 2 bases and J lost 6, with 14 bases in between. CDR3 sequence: CASSLRGGEGNSPLHF. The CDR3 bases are TGTGCCAGCAGTTTACGAGGAGGGGAGGGTAATTCACCCCTCCACTTT.